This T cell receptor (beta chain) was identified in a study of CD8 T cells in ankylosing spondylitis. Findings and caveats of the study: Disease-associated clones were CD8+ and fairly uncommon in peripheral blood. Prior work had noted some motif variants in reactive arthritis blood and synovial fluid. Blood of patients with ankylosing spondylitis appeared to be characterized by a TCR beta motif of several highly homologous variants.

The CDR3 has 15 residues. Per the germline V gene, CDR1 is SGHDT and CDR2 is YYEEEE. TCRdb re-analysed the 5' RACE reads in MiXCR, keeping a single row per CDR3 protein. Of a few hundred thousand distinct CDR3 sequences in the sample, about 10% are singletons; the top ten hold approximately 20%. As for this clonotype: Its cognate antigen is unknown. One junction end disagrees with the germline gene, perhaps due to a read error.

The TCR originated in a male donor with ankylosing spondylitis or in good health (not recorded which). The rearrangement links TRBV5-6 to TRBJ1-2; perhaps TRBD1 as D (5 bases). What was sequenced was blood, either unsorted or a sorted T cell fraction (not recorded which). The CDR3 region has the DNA TGTGCCAGCAGCTTGGGACAGCCCCCTAACTATGGCGACACCTTC. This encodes CASSLGQPPNYGDTF.